This passage covers 27 T cell receptor beta chains from one sample sequenced in a study of identical twins (TCRdb year 2016). Library method: 5' RACE. TCRdb shows the sequencer as Illumina HiSeq 2000. TCRdb reworked the public reads: Q25 trimming with fastp, MiXCR clone assembly, productive beta chains retained. Each CDR3 protein gets just one entry, which takes the most common genes and DNA from the rows behind it. Counted in this sample were around 960,000 distinct CDR3 sequences; roughly an eighth of them appeared once. The top ten clonotypes cover around 1.5% of the sample. These sequences were also reported in another study, on yellow fever vaccine responses in identical twins.

Sequencing was performed on PBMCs. Source of these receptors: a woman aged 18-29 years in good health.

CDR3 protein: CASSLVGLGLNEQFF. Here the CDR3 DNA reads TGTGCCAGCAGCTTAGTTGGGTTAGGGCTCAATGAGCAGTTCTTC. The chain uses TRBV7-9 and TRBJ2-1; D is uncertain. V was clipped by 1 base and J by 6 bases, with 13 bases between them. CDR1 and CDR2 (germline): SEHNR, FQNEAQ (reference sequence). This CDR3 contains 15 residues.

The chain has TRBV5-1 and TRBJ2-4, with D tentatively TRBD2 (7 bases). The CDR3 is made up of 20 amino acids. The V end lost 0 bases, the J end lost 4 bases, and 26 bases lay between the germline ends. Germline CDR1 SGHRS, CDR2 YFSETQ. CDR3 DNA sequence: TGCGCCAGCAGCTTGGCCTCGAGTTCGGGAGCAGGGGAGGGGAAAAACATTCAGTACTTC. This sequence encodes CASSLASSSGAGEGKNIQYF. Together with reference TRBV5-1 and TRBJ2-4, the CDR3 gives the full variable domain: KAGVTQTPRYLIKTRGQQVTLSCSPISGHRSVSWYQQTPGQGLQFLFEYFSETQRNKGNFPGRFSGRQFSNSRSEMNVSTLELGDSALYLCASSLASSSGAGEGKNIQYFGAGTRLSVL.

This clonotype was detected ten times or more. The chain recombines TRBV4-1 with TRBJ1-4, with TRBD1 matching 7 bases. The V and J ends lost 1 base and 8 bases, in that order; junction bases with no gene match: 4. The germline CDR1 and CDR2 sequences are MGHRA and YSYEKL. This CDR3 spans 14 amino acids. CDR3 sequence: CASSQGQGREKLFF. Here the CDR3 DNA reads TGCGCCAGCAGCCAAGGACAGGGCAGGGAAAAACTGTTTTTT.

The chain is built from TRBV18 and TRBJ2-3; 12 bases align to TRBD2. Germline assignment: CDR1 KGHSH and CDR2 LQKENI. With 2 bases clipped from V and 3 bases from J, the junction kept 9 bases outside the gene matches. This CDR3 region has 18 residues. The CDR3 sequence: CASSPVWSGLAGTDTQYF. Written as DNA, the CDR3 is TGTGCCAGCTCACCAGTGTGGTCCGGACTAGCGGGAACAGATACGCAGTATTTT.

This clonotype was observed at least ten times. This chain joins TRBV12-3 or TRBV12-4 and TRBJ1-1; D is ambiguous. V lost 8 bases and J lost 4, with 14 bases in between. The CDR3 is 13 residues long. The CDR3 region has the DNA TGTGCCAGCGTTGGGCAGATAACCACTGAAGCTTTCTTT. This translates into CASVGQITTEAFF.

The chain joins TRBV20-1 to TRBJ1-5; TRBD1 matches at 8 bases. Germline values: CDR1 DFQATT, CDR2 SNEGSKA (reference sequence). With 0 bases clipped from V and 0 bases from J, the junction kept 4 bases outside the gene matches. The CDR3 has 16 residues. The CDR3 here is CSAREGTGNSNQPQHF. CDR3 bases: TGCAGTGCTAGAGAGGGGACAGGAAATAGCAATCAGCCCCAGCATTTT.

This clonotype was found a few times. The rearrangement uses TRBV5-1 and TRBJ1-6; a possible D gene is TRBD1 (6 bases). The CDR3 extends over 16 amino acids. Trimming stripped 3 bases from V and 8 bases from J, with 18 bases between. Germline loops: CDR1 SGHRS, CDR2 YFSETQ. The CDR3 loop reads CASSSAQGGVDSPLHF. The CDR3 coding sequence is TGCGCCAGCAGCTCCGCCCAAGGGGGGGTTGATTCACCCCTCCACTTT.

There are many counts of this clonotype. V gene TRBV7-7 combines with J gene TRBJ1-6; 7 bases align to TRBD1. The CDR3 totals 15 residues. Germline CDR1 is SSHAT and CDR2 is FNYEAQ (reference sequence). The V segment lost 7 bases and the J segment 14 bases; nucleotides outside the gene matches: 17. CDR3 protein: CASTPRDSKMEALHF. The CDR3 DNA follows: TGTGCCAGCACCCCCAGGGACAGTAAGATGGAAGCCCTCCACTTT.

This clonotype was detected only a few times. The chain joins TRBV5-1 to TRBJ2-5; TRBD2 might be the D (5 bases). In germline, CDR1 is SGHRS, CDR2 YFSETQ. V was pared by 0 bases and J by 5 bases, with 11 bases between. The CDR3 totals 14 residues. The CDR3 DNA sequence: TGCGCCAGCAGCTTGGTTCAGCCGGGGGAGACCCAGTACTTC. It encodes CASSLVQPGETQYF.

This clonotype turned up a few times. The chain links TRBV5-1 to TRBJ2-1; maybe TRBD2 (6 bases). The CDR3 spans 17 residues. Trimming shortened V by 4 bases and J by 0 bases, and 17 bases separated the two germline ends. The germline CDR1 and CDR2 sequences are SGHRS and YFSETQ. The CDR3 spells CASSPTWVGSSYNEQFF. DNA for the CDR3: TGCGCCAGCAGCCCTACGTGGGTCGGGAGCTCCTACAATGAGCAGTTCTTC. The whole variable domain, remainder taken from reference TRBV5-1 and TRBJ2-1, is KAGVTQTPRYLIKTRGQQVTLSCSPISGHRSVSWYQQTPGQGLQFLFEYFSETQRNKGNFPGRFSGRQFSNSRSEMNVSTLELGDSALYLCASSPTWVGSSYNEQFFGPGTRLTVL.

V usage is TRBV7-8 and J usage is TRBJ2-1, with D uncertain. The CDR3 runs to 15 residues. CDR1 is SGHVS, CDR2 FQNEAQ, per germline. V lost 5 bases, J lost 4 bases, and 15 bases lay in between. CDR3 nucleotide sequence: TGTGCCAGCAGCCCAAAACCGGGCCTTTACAATGAGCAGTTCTTC. Protein sequence: CASSPKPGLYNEQFF.

The table lists this clonotype with many counts. The J gene is TRBJ1-1, the V gene TRBV6-1; no reliable D call. CDR1 and CDR2 (germline): MNHNS, SASEGT. This CDR3 contains 15 residues. V shed 2 bases and J shed 3 bases, with 13 bases lying between them. In DNA, the CDR3 is TGTGCCAGCAGTGAAAAGTACGGAGGATACACTGAAGCTTTCTTT. Protein sequence: CASSEKYGGYTEAFF.

This clonotype occurred a few times. This chain links TRBV5-1 with TRBJ2-2, with D uncertain. V dropped 0 bases and J dropped 7 bases, with 10 bases sitting between them. Germline assignment: CDR1 SGHRS and CDR2 YFSETQ. The CDR3 loop spans 14 amino acids. The chain's CDR3 is CASSLGGVSGELFF. The CDR3 DNA follows: TGCGCCAGCAGCTTGGGTGGGGTCAGCGGGGAGCTGTTTTTT.

This clonotype was observed a few times. The chain has TRBV3-1 and TRBJ2-2; 8 nucleotides line up with TRBD2. Unmatched junction bases numbered 8, after V lost 1 base and J lost 7 bases. Germline V gene data show CDR1 as LGHDT and CDR2 as YNNKEL (reference sequence). The CDR3 covers 16 residues. The CDR3 reads CASSQGSGGPGGELFF. In DNA, the CDR3 is TGTGCCAGCAGCCAAGGGTCGGGAGGGCCCGGCGGGGAGCTGTTTTTT. The full variable domain, with the rest looked up from reference TRBV3-1 and TRBJ2-2, is DTAVSQTPKYLVTQMGNDKSIKCEQNLGHDTMYWYKQDSKKFLKIMFSYNNKELIINETVPNRFSPKSPDKAHLNLHINSLELGDSAVYFCASSQGSGGPGGELFFGEGSRLTVL.

The chain uses TRBV7-9 and TRBJ2-5, with D uncertain. The germline V and J ends were trimmed by 5 bases and 1 base, with 8 bases remaining between them. The germline V gene encodes CDR1 SEHNR and CDR2 FQNEAQ (reference sequence). This CDR3 has 13 amino acids. The CDR3 nucleotides read TGTGCCAGCAGCGATACTACCCAAGAGACCCAGTACTTC. Translated: CASSDTTQETQYF.

This clonotype has a count of ten or more. This chain joins TRBV7-2 and TRBJ2-1; D may be TRBD2 (5 bases). The CDR3 consists of 15 residues. Germline CDR1 reads SGHTA; CDR2 reads FQGNSA. V lost 5 bases to trimming and J lost 6 bases, with 17 bases between them. The CDR3 sequence is CASSQVFLGGNEQFF. The DNA of the CDR3 is TGTGCCAGCAGCCAGGTTTTCCTAGGAGGCAATGAGCAGTTCTTC.

This clonotype was found a few times. The chain links TRBV20-1 to TRBJ1-5, with D perhaps matching TRBD1 (6 bases). Trimming left V 6 bases short and J 4 bases short, with 16 bases between. Germline CDR1 DFQATT, CDR2 SNEGSKA (reference sequence). The CDR3 runs 14 residues. The CDR3 nucleotides read TGCAGTGCGATCAGAGGGGACAAAAATCAGCCCCAGCATTTT. Residues: CSAIRGDKNQPQHF.

CDR3 nucleotide sequence: TGTGCCATCAGTGAACCCCTAGCGGGGGGGAACACCGGGGAGCTGTTTTTT. Its translation: CAISEPLAGGNTGELFF. This rearrangement joins TRBV10-3 to TRBJ2-2; 11 bases agree with TRBD2. The junction had 4 bases not matched to a gene; V was cut back by 3 bases and J by 1 base. From germline, CDR1 is ENHRY and CDR2 SYGVKD. There are 17 residues in the CDR3.

This clonotype showed up just a few times. This chain links TRBV11-2 with TRBJ2-1; 13 positions agree with TRBD2. Germline-derived CDR1 and CDR2 are SGHAT and FQNNGV. This CDR3 is built from 19 residues. J gave up 6 bases and V 1 base, and 12 bases lay outside the gene matches. CDR3 protein: CASSLGVGVTSGRFNEQFF. For the CDR3, the DNA is TGTGCCAGCAGCTTAGGGGTTGGGGTGACTAGCGGGAGGTTCAATGAGCAGTTCTTC.

The sample holds many counts of this clonotype. The V gene is TRBV28, the J gene TRBJ2-1, with D tentatively TRBD1 (6 bases). V lost 4 bases, J lost 0 bases, and 16 bases lay in between. CDR3 length: 17 residues. The germline V gene has CDR1 MDHEN and CDR2 SYDVKM. In DNA form, the CDR3 reads TGTGCCAGCAGTTCATCAGACAGGCCCAGCTCCTACAATGAGCAGTTCTTC. This sequence encodes CASSSSDRPSSYNEQFF.

In its sample, this clonotype was seen many times. The chain employs TRBV7-9 and TRBJ1-4; D call uncertain. V was cut by 5 bases and J by 7 bases, with 8 bases left in between. This CDR3 comprises 12 residues. Germline V gives CDR1 SEHNR, CDR2 FQNEAQ (reference sequence). The CDR3 bases are TGTGCCAGCAGCCCGCCGAGTGAAAAACTGTTTTTT. This encodes CASSPPSEKLFF. The entire variable domain, with the rest obtained from reference TRBV7-9 and TRBJ1-4, is as follows: DTGVSQNPRHKITKRGQNVTFRCDPISEHNRLYWYRQTLGQGPEFLTYFQNEAQLEKSRLLSDRFSAERPKGSFSTLEIQRTEQGDSAMYLCASSPPSEKLFFGSGTQLSVL.

This clonotype was picked up many times. The V and J genes are TRBV20-1 and TRBJ2-1; D is perhaps TRBD1 or TRBD2 (5 bases each). The CDR3 sequence is 14 residues long. Trimming took 0 bases from V and 5 from J, leaving 11 bases between them. The germline V gene has CDR1 DFQATT and CDR2 SNEGSKA (reference sequence). As DNA, the CDR3 is TGCAGTGCTAGAGATGACAGAGGGGACAATGAGCAGTTCTTC. Its translation is CSARDDRGDNEQFF.

The chain links TRBV4-1 to TRBJ1-5, with D possibly matching TRBD1 (5 bases). Germline CDR1 reads MGHRA; CDR2 reads YSYEKL. The germline V and J ends were trimmed by 1 base and 3 bases, with 7 bases remaining between them. The CDR3 consists of 14 residues. The CDR3 protein is CASSQARDNQPQHF. Here the CDR3 DNA reads TGCGCCAGCAGCCAAGCCAGGGACAATCAGCCCCAGCATTTT.

The chain couples TRBV27 to TRBJ1-2; D is unresolved. Germline assignment: CDR1 MNHEY and CDR2 SMNVEV (reference sequence). Between the trimmed V and J ends, which lost 2 bases and 1 base, there was a span of 17 bases. The CDR3 is made up of 17 amino acids. CDR3 sequence: CASSLREGATINYGYTF. CDR3 nucleotide sequence: TGTGCCAGCAGTTTAAGGGAGGGAGCGACGATTAACTATGGCTACACCTTC.

This clonotype was seen a few times. The genes are TRBV20-1 and TRBJ2-5; D gene unclear. Trimming took 6 bases from V and 5 from J, leaving 10 bases between them. CDR1 is DFQATT and CDR2 is SNEGSKA in the germline V gene (reference sequence). CDR3 length: 11 amino acids. CDR3: CSARRMETQYF. CDR3 bases: TGCAGTGCCCGTCGGATGGAGACCCAGTACTTC.

V is TRBV7-9 and J is TRBJ1-4; a possible D gene is TRBD1 (6 bases). Germline V gene sequence: CDR1 SEHNR, CDR2 FQNEAQ (reference sequence). Deletions cut 6 bases from V and 6 bases from J, with 14 bases between. CDR3 length: 14 amino acids. The CDR3 is CASSHRELYEKLFF. CDR3 bases: TGTGCCAGCAGTCACAGGGAGTTGTATGAAAAACTGTTTTTT.

This clonotype was observed a handful of times. No DNA is shown, since the ends of the CDR3 on it are uncertain; the CDR3 is the one TCRdb lists. The chain couples TRBV4-2 to TRBJ2-1; the table's D call, TRBD1, was not checked against the DNA. CDR1 and CDR2 from the germline V gene are LGHNA and YNFKEQ. Counting both end residues, the CDR3 totals 20 amino acids. The CDR3 sequence is CASSQVVFGEGRRSYNEQFF.